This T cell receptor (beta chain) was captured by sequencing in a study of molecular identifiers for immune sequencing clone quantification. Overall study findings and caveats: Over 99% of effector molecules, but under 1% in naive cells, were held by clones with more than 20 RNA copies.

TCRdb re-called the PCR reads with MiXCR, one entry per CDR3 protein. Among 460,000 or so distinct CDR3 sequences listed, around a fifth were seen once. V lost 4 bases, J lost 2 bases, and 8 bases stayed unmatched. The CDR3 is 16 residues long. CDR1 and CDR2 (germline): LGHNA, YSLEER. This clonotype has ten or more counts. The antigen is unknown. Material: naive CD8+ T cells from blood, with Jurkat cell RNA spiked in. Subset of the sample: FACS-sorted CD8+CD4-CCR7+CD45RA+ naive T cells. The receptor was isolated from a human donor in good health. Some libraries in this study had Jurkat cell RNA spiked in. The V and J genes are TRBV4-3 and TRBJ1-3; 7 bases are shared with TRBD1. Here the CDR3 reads CASSRIQGPAGNTIYF. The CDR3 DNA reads TGCGCCAGCAGCCGAATACAGGGGCCAGCTGGAAACACCATATATTTT.